Presented here are 30 T cell receptor beta chains from one specimen sequenced in a study of blood T cell repertoires in COVID-19. Measured with immunoSEQ multiplex PCR; TCRdb has only the in-frame clones, and not every one. The data contain roughly 320,000 clones, around 90% of them singletons. The sequenced sample consisted of peripheral blood. These receptor sequences come from a woman between 50 and 59 years old with COVID-19, enrolled during active disease.

The gene calls are TRBV10-2 and TRBJ1-2; D might be TRBD1 (5 bases). The CDR3 runs 13 residues. CDR1 and CDR2 from the germline V gene are WSHSY and SAAADI. V was pared by 4 bases and J by 8 bases, with 14 bases between. In DNA form, the CDR3 reads TGCGCCAGCAGTGTGCAGACAGTGAGCGGCTACACCTTC. Translation gives CASSVQTVSGYTF.

The chain carries TRBV11-2 and TRBJ2-1, with a weak D call TRBD2 (7 bases). The V gene's germline CDR1 is SGHAT and CDR2 FQNNGV. Trimming removed 5 bases from V and 7 bases from J, with 18 bases in between. The CDR3 totals 15 residues. The CDR3 DNA reads TGTGCCAGCAGCCACCTAGCGGAGGGGGGGAATGAGCAGTTCTTC. Its protein product is CASSHLAEGGNEQFF.

The chain recombines TRBV3-1 (or the pseudogene TRBV3-2) with TRBJ1-1; 9 bases fit TRBD1. The junction had 6 bases not matched to a gene; V was cut back by 5 bases and J by 5 bases. Per germline, CDR1 LGHDT and CDR2 YNNKEL (reference sequence). The CDR3 is 14 residues long. The CDR3 region is CASSKQGARTEAFF. The CDR3 bases are TGTGCCAGCAGCAAACAGGGGGCTAGGACTGAAGCTTTCTTT.

This clone has just one count. The chain has TRBV5-1 and TRBJ2-3; no reliable D call. V shed 4 bases and J shed 4 bases, with 13 bases lying between them. Germline-derived CDR1 and CDR2 are SGHRS and YFSETQ. The CDR3 sequence is 14 residues long. The CDR3 sequence: CASSLTPAADTQYF. Written as DNA, the CDR3 is TGCGCCAGCAGCCTCACCCCGGCGGCAGATACGCAGTATTTT.

The rearrangement uses TRBV5-1 and TRBJ2-1, with 8 bases aligning to TRBD1. The CDR3 consists of 15 residues. The V gene end was trimmed by 2 bases and the J gene end by 3 bases; junction bases not matched to a gene: 4. The V gene's germline CDR1 is SGHRS and CDR2 YFSETQ. The DNA of the CDR3 is TGCGCCAGCAGCTTACAGGGGGTTGACTACAATGAGCAGTTCTTC. Translated, it gives CASSLQGVDYNEQFF.

This sequence joins TRBV6-6 and TRBJ1-3, with no clear D. Germline CDR1 and CDR2: MNHNY and SVGAGI (reference sequence). Trimming took off 7 bases at V and 1 base at J, with 8 bases between the two ends. CDR3 length equals 13 residues. The CDR3 spells CASKKASGNTIYF. The CDR3 nucleotides are TGTGCCAGCAAAAAAGCGTCTGGAAACACCATATATTTT.

This clone has just one count. The chain links TRBV11-3 to TRBJ1-1; D remains unclear. CDR1 is SGHNT and CDR2 is YENEEA in the germline V gene. V was clipped by 1 base and J by 0 bases, with 9 bases between them. This CDR3 contains 15 residues. The CDR3 DNA reads as TGTGCCAGCAGCTTAGGGCAAATCATGAACACTGAAGCTTTCTTT. It yields the protein CASSLGQIMNTEAFF.

As regards this clone: The junction shows a germline mismatch at one end, possibly a read error. This chain connects TRBV19 to TRBJ1-2; D might be TRBD1 (5 bases). CDR1 and CDR2 from the germline V gene are LNHDA and SQIVND (reference sequence). This CDR3 has 15 amino acids. CDR3 amino acids: CASSMQGDPNFGYTF. In DNA, the CDR3 is TGTGCCAGTAGTATGCAAGGGGATCCTAACTTTGGCTACACCTTC. The full variable domain, its missing parts supplied by reference TRBV19 and TRBJ1-2, is DGGITQSPKYLFRKEGQNVTLSCEQNLNHDAMYWYRQDPGQGLRLIYYSQIVNDFQKGDIAEGYSVSREKKESFPLTVTSAQKNPTAFYLCASSMQGDPNFGYTFGSGTRLTVV.

The rearrangement uses TRBV30 and TRBJ2-7; possibly TRBD1 for D (5 bases). The CDR3 contains 14 residues. Germline-derived CDR1 and CDR2 are GTSNPN and SVGIG (reference sequence). Trimming cost V 3 bases and J 0 bases, with 12 bases left between them. CDR3 nucleotide sequence: TGTGCCTGGAGAGGGGCGGTGAGCTCCTACGAGCAGTACTTC. It encodes CAWRGAVSSYEQYF.

The rearrangement links TRBV23-1 to TRBJ1-2, with 12 bases identical to TRBD1. TRBV23-1 carries the ORF label, with uncertain function. This CDR3 is 20 amino acids long. Trimming took 3 bases from V and 2 from J; bases not matched to a gene: 16. The CDR3 nucleotides are TGCGCCAGCAGTCACCTACCCTCCCGGGACAGGGGGCGCGAAAACTATGGCTACACCTTC. Translating it yields CASSHLPSRDRGRENYGYTF.

This chain links TRBV7-8 with TRBJ1-1, with D unresolved. Trimming pared 7 bases from V and 1 base from J, leaving 16 bases between. The CDR3 spans 15 residues. The germline V gene encodes CDR1 SGHVS and CDR2 FQNEAQ. In nucleotides, the CDR3 is TGTGCCAGCATCGCATTAAAGCGCGGGAACACTGAAGCTTTCTTT. Translated, it gives CASIALKRGNTEAFF.

The V gene is TRBV27, the J gene TRBJ2-1, with 16 bases lining up with TRBD2. This CDR3 region has 17 residues. Germline loops: CDR1 MNHEY, CDR2 SMNVEV (reference sequence). V gave up 5 bases and J gave up 7 bases; unmatched junction bases: 8. CDR3 nucleotides: TGTGCCAGCAGTCGACCGGGACTAGCGGGAGGGCAGAATGAGCAGTTCTTC. The encoded protein is CASSRPGLAGGQNEQFF.

The table lists this clone with a count of one. This sequence joins TRBV2 and TRBJ2-7; D may be TRBD2 (5 bases). CDR3 size: 10 residues. Germline V lookup: CDR1 SNHLY, CDR2 FYNNEI. Trimming cost V 4 bases and J 7 bases, with 5 bases left between them. The CDR3 nucleotides are TGTGCCAGCAGTGGCGGGGAGCAGTACTTC. It codes for CASSGGEQYF.

In DNA, the CDR3 is TGTGCCAGCAGAGTACGGACAGGGGATAATGAGCAGTTCTTC. This translates into CASRVRTGDNEQFF. The chain links TRBV3-1 (or the pseudogene TRBV3-2) to TRBJ2-1; 9 bases match TRBD1. Germline CDR1 reads LGHDT; CDR2 reads YNNKEL (reference sequence). With V trimmed by 6 bases and J by 7 bases, 7 bases remained unmatched. This CDR3 contains 14 residues.

This chain links TRBV7-2 with TRBJ2-7; 13 positions match TRBD2. CDR3 length: 16 amino acids. CDR1 and CDR2 (germline): SGHTA, FQGNSA. The V gene end was trimmed by 2 bases and the J gene end by 6 bases; junction bases not matched to a gene: 7. CDR3 residues: CASSLSAGLAGFEQYF. The CDR3 DNA reads as TGTGCCAGCAGCTTATCCGCGGGACTAGCGGGGTTCGAGCAGTACTTC.

This rearrangement joins TRBV7-2 to TRBJ1-2, with a possible D match to TRBD1 (6 bases). The V end lost 5 bases, the J end lost 3 bases, and 10 bases lay between the germline ends. Germline V gives CDR1 SGHTA, CDR2 FQGNSA. The CDR3 contains 13 residues. The CDR3 region has the DNA TGTGCCAGCAGCCGCAACAGGGACTATGGCTACACCTTC. It yields the protein CASSRNRDYGYTF.

The chain uses TRBV11-3 and TRBJ2-1; D perhaps matches TRBD2 (7 bases). This CDR3 region has 15 residues. Germline loops: CDR1 SGHNT, CDR2 YENEEA. V was clipped by 0 bases and J by 8 bases, with 14 bases between them. The CDR3 DNA sequence: TGTGCCAGCAGCTTAGAAGGGGGAGCGGGACATGAGCAGTTCTTC. Protein: CASSLEGGAGHEQFF.

The CDR3 DNA is TGTGCCAGCAGCTTAATCGCCCTAGCGGAGGGGGAGACCCAGTACTTC. Protein product: CASSLIALAEGETQYF. The genes are TRBV7-2 and TRBJ2-5; 7 bases match TRBD2. Per the germline V gene, CDR1 is SGHTA and CDR2 is FQGNSA. Unmatched junction bases numbered 11, after V lost 2 bases and J lost 5 bases. The CDR3 is made up of 16 amino acids.

V usage is TRBV5-1 and J usage is TRBJ2-1; 11 bases are a match to TRBD2. There are 14 residues in the CDR3. Losses at the gene ends were 4 bases for V and 5 bases for J; bases not matched to a gene: 2. Germline V gene sequence: CDR1 SGHRS, CDR2 YFSETQ. The CDR3 spells CASSGLAGDNEQFF. In nucleotides, the CDR3 is TGCGCCAGCAGCGGACTAGCGGGCGACAATGAGCAGTTCTTC.

Only a few counts were recorded for this clone. The chain carries TRBV29-1 and TRBJ1-5; D ambiguous. The CDR3 is made up of 13 amino acids. V lost 7 bases, J lost 7 bases, and 17 bases lay in between. Germline V gene data show CDR1 as SQVTM and CDR2 as ANQGSEA. This chain's CDR3 is CSAEEGAGQPQHF. The CDR3 DNA is TGCAGCGCTGAGGAGGGAGCTGGGCAGCCCCAGCATTTT.

The V call is TRBV3-1 (or the pseudogene TRBV3-2), the J call TRBJ2-3; possible D gene TRBD2, 6 bases. The CDR3 runs 15 residues. Per germline, CDR1 LGHDT and CDR2 YNNKEL (reference sequence). Deletions cut 4 bases from V and 1 base from J, with 12 bases between. CDR3 protein: CASSRSSGGTDTQYF. The CDR3 DNA sequence: TGTGCCAGCAGCCGTAGTAGCGGAGGCACAGATACGCAGTATTTT.

V and J are TRBV19 and TRBJ2-5; the D gene is possibly TRBD2 (5 bases). The CDR3 sequence is 15 residues long. The germline gives CDR1 LNHDA, CDR2 SQIVND (reference sequence). V was pared by 4 bases and J by 3 bases, with 15 bases between. The CDR3 nucleotides read TGTGCCAGTAGTACCTCGGTGGGTAGCGAAGAGACCCAGTACTTC. It is translated as CASSTSVGSEETQYF.

This chain uses TRBV4-2 with TRBJ2-2; 15 bases agree with TRBD2. Germline CDR1 and CDR2: LGHNA and YNFKEQ. This CDR3 spans 21 amino acids. Trimming took 2 bases from V and 6 from J; bases not matched to a gene: 16. The DNA for the CDR3 is TGTGCCAGCAGCCAAAACTTGGGACTAGCGGGAGGAGTATTCTCCCCCGGGGAGCTGTTTTTT. It specifies CASSQNLGLAGGVFSPGELFF.

The rearrangement links TRBV27 to TRBJ1-2; the match to TRBD1 covers 9 bases. The J segment lost 4 bases and the V segment lost 0 bases, leaving 3 bases of the junction unmatched. The CDR3 runs 15 residues. Germline loops: CDR1 MNHEY, CDR2 SMNVEV (reference sequence). CDR3 bases: TGTGCCAGCAGTTTATCCAGGACAGGGGCCTATGGCTACACCTTC. Protein: CASSLSRTGAYGYTF.

The V gene is TRBV6-5, the J gene TRBJ1-2, with 7 bases that match TRBD1. V shed 6 bases, J shed 0 bases, and the junction held 7 bases outside the gene matches. The CDR3 loop spans 15 amino acids. The V gene's germline CDR1 is MNHEY and CDR2 SVGAGI. CDR3 protein: CASRYDRAANYGYTF. In nucleotides, the CDR3 is TGTGCCAGCAGATACGACAGGGCGGCTAACTATGGCTACACCTTC.

V and J are TRBV6-6 and TRBJ1-2; 9 bases match TRBD1. From germline, CDR1 is MNHNY and CDR2 SVGAGI (reference sequence). Trimming at V came to 11 bases and at J to 4 bases, leaving 11 bases not matched to a gene. CDR3 size: 14 residues. CDR3 sequence: CASDTTGGLYGYTF. CDR3 coding DNA: TGTGCCTCCGATACGACAGGGGGACTCTATGGCTACACCTTC.

V usage is TRBV28 and J usage is TRBJ1-1, with 7 bases fitting TRBD1. Trimming removed 6 bases from V and 4 bases from J; junction bases left unmatched: 14. The CDR3 totals 16 residues. CDR1 and CDR2 (germline): MDHEN, SYDVKM. The CDR3 is CASRSNGDSSSTEAFF. DNA for the CDR3: TGTGCCAGCAGATCTAACGGGGACAGTAGTAGCACTGAAGCTTTCTTT.

The rearrangement uses TRBV11-2 and TRBJ2-4; TRBD2 might be the D (6 bases). CDR3 length: 13 amino acids. Germline V gene lookup returns CDR1 SGHAT and CDR2 FQNNGV. Trimming stripped 4 bases from V and 5 bases from J, with 9 bases between. CDR3 coding DNA: TGTGCCAGCAGCTACACGGGGGAAAACATTCAGTACTTC. Protein product: CASSYTGENIQYF.

The chain recombines TRBV30 with TRBJ1-2; the D gene is possibly TRBD1 (6 bases). CDR1 and CDR2 (germline): GTSNPN, SVGIG (reference sequence). This CDR3 is built from 13 residues. The germline V and J ends were trimmed by 3 bases and 6 bases, with 14 bases remaining between them. CDR3 in amino acids: CAWRKQGTHGYTF. The CDR3 region has the DNA TGTGCCTGGAGGAAACAGGGTACTCATGGCTACACCTTC.

The rearrangement links TRBV3-1 (or the pseudogene TRBV3-2) to TRBJ1-2; TRBD1 is a possible D gene (6 bases). CDR3 length equals 13 residues. Per the germline V gene, CDR1 is LGHDT and CDR2 is YNNKEL (reference sequence). Trimming pared 5 bases from V and 4 bases from J, leaving 11 bases between. The CDR3 nucleotides read TGTGCCAGCAGCTACAGGGAACTCTATGGCTACACCTTC. It translates to CASSYRELYGYTF.